This entry lists 21 T cell receptor beta chains sequenced from one sample in a study of cytomegalovirus exposure and HLA in healthy donors. The PCR made use of 60 Vbeta and 13 Jbeta primers. The data were produced by immunoSEQ multiplex PCR, yet TCRdb's version contains in-frame clones alone and is incomplete. Among about 200,000 clones listed, 60% to 85% were seen once. Material for sequencing was PBMCs. Receptors originate from a man aged 35-49 years in good health and CMV-seronegative.

This chain uses TRBV6-6 with TRBJ1-2, with a possible D match to TRBD1 (5 bases). The CDR3 runs to 13 residues. Trimming left V 10 bases short and J 2 bases short, with 14 bases between. From germline, CDR1 is MNHNY and CDR2 SVGAGI (reference sequence). The CDR3 nucleotides read TGTGCCACCCTATCTTCAGGGAACTATGGCTACACCTTC. Translation: CATLSSGNYGYTF.

In its sample, this clone was seen a few times. The J gene is TRBJ2-1, the V gene TRBV6-1; 13 bases agree with TRBD2. The ends lost 4 bases at V and 10 bases at J; junction bases unmatched: 7. CDR1 is MNHNS and CDR2 is SASEGT in the germline V gene. This CDR3 is 15 amino acids long. CDR3 sequence reads: CASSVGLAGVTEQFF. CDR3 coding DNA: TGTGCCAGCAGTGTCGGACTAGCGGGAGTAACCGAGCAGTTCTTC.

The gene calls are TRBV6-6 and TRBJ1-5, with D tentatively TRBD1 (5 bases). The CDR3 has 15 amino acids. Germline V gene data show CDR1 as MNHNY and CDR2 as SVGAGI (reference sequence). Trimming pared 0 bases from V and 7 bases from J, leaving 13 bases between. CDR3 amino acids: CASSYSGREGQPQHF. CDR3 nucleotides: TGTGCCAGCAGTTACTCGGGCAGGGAAGGGCAGCCCCAGCATTTT.

Many counts were recorded for this clone. The rearrangement uses TRBV10-3 and TRBJ2-7; TRBD1 matches at 8 bases. The trim removed 2 bases at V and 4 bases at J, leaving 4 bases unmatched. This CDR3 contains 14 residues. Germline V gene lookup returns CDR1 ENHRY and CDR2 SYGVKD. CDR3 DNA sequence: TGTGCCATCAGTGAGGGCAGGGGGCGGTACGAGCAGTACTTC. It encodes CAISEGRGRYEQYF.

This chain joins TRBV9 and TRBJ2-2, with 10 nucleotides matching TRBD1. Germline-derived CDR1 and CDR2 are SGDLS and YYNGEE. Trimming cost V 4 bases and J 8 bases; bases outside gene matches: 5. The CDR3 extends over 14 amino acids. Here the CDR3 reads CASSSTGGPGELFF. The CDR3, as DNA: TGTGCCAGCAGCTCGACAGGGGGCCCGGGGGAGCTGTTTTTT.

This clone was detected once. The chain carries TRBV4-2 and TRBJ1-2; 8 bases are shared with TRBD1. CDR3 size: 16 residues. Per germline, CDR1 LGHNA and CDR2 YNFKEQ. V lost 1 base to trimming and J lost 8 bases; unmatched junction nucleotides: 12. In nucleotides, the CDR3 is TGTGCCAGCAGCCAAGCCCAACGGACAGGGAGGGACGGCTACACCTTC. It translates to CASSQAQRTGRDGYTF.

This clone was detected only once. This chain connects TRBV19 to TRBJ2-2; 9 bases are a match to TRBD2. Germline CDR1 is LNHDA and CDR2 is SQIVND (reference sequence). V lost 9 bases and J lost 2; bases outside the gene matches: 4. The CDR3 runs 14 residues. CDR3 loop: CASKTSGNTGELFF. The CDR3 DNA is TGTGCCAGCAAGACTAGCGGCAACACCGGGGAGCTGTTTTTT.

V usage is TRBV29-1 and J usage is TRBJ2-1; D perhaps matches TRBD2 (5 bases). Germline assignment: CDR1 SQVTM and CDR2 ANQGSEA. CDR3 length equals 17 residues. The ends were cut back, 3 bases at V and 0 bases at J, with 18 bases in the middle. The CDR3: CSVDLRAGVGSYNEQFF. As DNA, the CDR3 is TGCAGCGTTGATCTCCGCGCGGGTGTGGGCTCCTACAATGAGCAGTTCTTC.

The V and J genes are TRBV29-1 and TRBJ2-3, with a weak D call TRBD2 (5 bases). Trimming cost V 3 bases and J 3 bases, with 13 bases left between them. Germline values: CDR1 SQVTM, CDR2 ANQGSEA. The CDR3 consists of 14 residues. CDR3 protein: CSVDWARRTDTQYF. The CDR3 DNA is TGCAGCGTTGACTGGGCACGGAGGACAGATACGCAGTATTTT.

The V gene is TRBV2, the J gene TRBJ2-7; 8 bases line up with TRBD2. V gave up 5 bases and J gave up 3 bases; unmatched junction bases: 6. Germline V gene data show CDR1 as SNHLY and CDR2 as FYNNEI. CDR3 length: 14 residues. In DNA, the CDR3 is TGTGCCAGCAGTCCAGCGGGAGCCATCTACGAGCAGTACTTC. It specifies CASSPAGAIYEQYF.

The chain links TRBV7-6 to TRBJ2-7; maybe TRBD1 (5 bases). Trimming took 2 bases from V and 4 from J, leaving 6 bases between them. Germline loops: CDR1 SGHVS, CDR2 FNYEAQ. CDR3 length: 12 residues. Here the CDR3 reads CASSLKGYEQYF. The DNA for the CDR3 is TGTGCCAGCAGCTTAAAGGGGTACGAGCAGTACTTC.

The J gene is TRBJ2-5, the V gene TRBV2; D is perhaps TRBD1 (6 bases). V lost 7 bases and J 0 bases, leaving 12 bases between the germline ends. The CDR3 is 14 amino acids. The germline V gene encodes CDR1 SNHLY and CDR2 FYNNEI. Here the CDR3 DNA reads TGTGCCAGCAACAGGGCGCCGGACCAAGAGACCCAGTACTTC. Amino acid sequence: CASNRAPDQETQYF.

There are a few counts of this clone. The chain uses TRBV5-6 and TRBJ2-4, with 8 positions matching TRBD1. The CDR3 is 13 amino acids. V trimming: 2 bases; J trimming: 8 bases; junction bases outside the gene matches: 3. The germline gives CDR1 SGHDT, CDR2 YYEEEE. The CDR3 DNA is TGTGCCAGCAGCTTAGACAGGGGTGACATTCAGTACTTC. Its protein is CASSLDRGDIQYF.

The V call is TRBV29-1, the J call TRBJ1-2, with a tentative D call TRBD1 (5 bases). The CDR3 is 12 amino acids. From germline, CDR1 is SQVTM and CDR2 ANQGSEA. The chain's CDR3 is CGADQRGYGYTF. The CDR3 bases are TGCGGGGCGGACCAACGTGGCTATGGCTACACCTTC.

The J gene is TRBJ2-7, the V gene TRBV4-3, with 10 bases fitting TRBD1. V was clipped by 2 bases and J by 5 bases; unmatched bases: 6. CDR1 LGHNA and CDR2 YSLEER come from the germline V gene. The CDR3 covers 15 residues. CDR3 coding DNA: TGCGCCAGCAGCCAACCGGGACAGGGGCACCACGAGCAGTACTTC. Protein product: CASSQPGQGHHEQYF.

This chain joins TRBV4-1 and TRBJ2-3, with a possible D match to TRBD1 (5 bases). Looked up from germline, CDR1 is MGHRA and CDR2 is YSYEKL. The V end was cut by 2 bases, the J end by 6 bases, with 15 bases between. The CDR3 covers 15 residues. CDR3 in amino acids: CASSQWGALGDTQYF. CDR3 sequence (DNA): TGCGCCAGCAGCCAATGGGGCGCCCTTGGGGATACGCAGTATTTT.

The chain is built from TRBV28 and TRBJ2-6; D not certain. CDR1 MDHEN and CDR2 SYDVKM come from the germline V gene. The CDR3 has 16 residues. Between the trimmed V and J ends, which lost 2 bases and 0 bases, there was a span of 8 bases. The CDR3 nucleotides read TGTGCCAGCAGTTTACCAGGTCCCTCTGGGGCCAACGTCCTGACTTTC. Translating it yields CASSLPGPSGANVLTF.

J is TRBJ2-1 and V is TRBV4-1, with 7 bases fitting TRBD1. Germline CDR1 reads MGHRA; CDR2 reads YSYEKL. V gave up 1 base and J gave up 2 bases; unmatched junction bases: 5. CDR3 length equals 16 residues. In DNA, the CDR3 is TGCGCCAGCAGCCAAGCGGGTACAGGGGCCTACAATGAGCAGTTCTTC. It encodes CASSQAGTGAYNEQFF.

The chain recombines TRBV4-3 with TRBJ2-3, with TRBD2 as a possible D gene (5 bases). This CDR3 contains 14 residues. Trimming left V 0 bases short and J 4 bases short, with 8 bases between. Germline loops: CDR1 LGHNA, CDR2 YSLEER. The CDR3: CASSQDRGSDTQYF. The DNA for the CDR3 is TGCGCCAGCAGCCAAGATAGAGGGTCAGATACGCAGTATTTT.

The rearrangement joins TRBV19 to TRBJ2-6, with a weak D call TRBD1 (5 bases). Germline V gene data show CDR1 as LNHDA and CDR2 as SQIVND (reference sequence). V shed 5 bases and J shed 2 bases, with 10 bases lying between them. The CDR3 is made up of 15 amino acids. The CDR3, as DNA: TGTGCCAGTAGTCCTACCAGGGCTGGGGCCAACGTCCTGACTTTC. As protein: CASSPTRAGANVLTF. Using reference TRBV19 and TRBJ2-6 for the parts outside the CDR3, the full variable domain is DGGITQSPKYLFRKEGQNVTLSCEQNLNHDAMYWYRQDPGQGLRLIYYSQIVNDFQKGDIAEGYSVSREKKESFPLTVTSAQKNPTAFYLCASSPTRAGANVLTFGAGSRLTVL.

In DNA, the CDR3 is TGTGCCAGCAGCCCCGCCAGGGCAACTAATGAAAAACTGTTTTTT. Encoded protein: CASSPARATNEKLFF. The chain recombines TRBV6-1 with TRBJ1-4; D is perhaps TRBD1 (5 bases). The CDR3 is 15 amino acids. V gave up 6 bases and J gave up 0 bases, with 11 bases separating them. The germline CDR1 and CDR2 sequences are MNHNS and SASEGT.